This T cell receptor (beta chain) originates from a study of T cells after yellow fever vaccination. UMIs were added to TCR cDNA along with a universal primer site when it was made by 5'RACE template switching. One entry per CDR3 protein results from TCRdb running MiXCR on the 5' RACE reads. The sample has approximately 610,000 distinct CDR3 sequences; about 17% are singletons. Overall study results and limits: Re-detected after boosting: most primary clones, 96% of CD4 and over 80% of CD8. Abundant bulk-population clonotypes could contaminate the FACS-sorted repertoires. There was a small share of clonotypes that showed up in both the CD4 and CD8 compartments.

Germline CDR1 and CDR2: SGHTA and FQGNSA. The CDR3 spans 14 residues. Trimming removed 8 bases from V and 2 bases from J, with 13 bases in between. This clonotype was detected only a few times. Its antigen is currently unknown. The V and J genes are TRBV7-2 and TRBJ2-1; unclear D gene. The source is a young man who received the YFV17D yellow fever vaccine. Material: PBMCs, obtained roughly 5 days after the first yellow fever vaccination. CDR3 sequence reads: CASGGLATYNEQFF. CDR3 coding DNA: TGTGCCAGCGGTGGGCTTGCGACCTACAATGAGCAGTTCTTC.